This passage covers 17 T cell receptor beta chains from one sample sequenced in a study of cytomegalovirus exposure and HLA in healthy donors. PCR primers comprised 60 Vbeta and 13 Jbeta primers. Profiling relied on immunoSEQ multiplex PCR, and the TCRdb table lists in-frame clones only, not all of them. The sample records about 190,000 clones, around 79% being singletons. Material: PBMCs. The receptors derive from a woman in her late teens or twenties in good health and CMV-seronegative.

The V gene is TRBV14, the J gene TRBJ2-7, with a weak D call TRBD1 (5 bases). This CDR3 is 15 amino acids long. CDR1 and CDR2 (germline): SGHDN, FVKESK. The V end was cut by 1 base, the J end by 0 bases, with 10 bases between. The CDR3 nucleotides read TGTGCCAGCAGCCAAGGACAGCGCATCTCCTACGAGCAGTACTTC. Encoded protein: CASSQGQRISYEQYF.

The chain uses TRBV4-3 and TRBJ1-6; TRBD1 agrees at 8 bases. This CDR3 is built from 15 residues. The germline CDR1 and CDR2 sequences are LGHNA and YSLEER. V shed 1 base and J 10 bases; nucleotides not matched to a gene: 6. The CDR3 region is CASSQGTGLGSPLHF. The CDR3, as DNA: TGCGCCAGCAGCCAAGGGACAGGGTTGGGATCACCCCTCCACTTT.

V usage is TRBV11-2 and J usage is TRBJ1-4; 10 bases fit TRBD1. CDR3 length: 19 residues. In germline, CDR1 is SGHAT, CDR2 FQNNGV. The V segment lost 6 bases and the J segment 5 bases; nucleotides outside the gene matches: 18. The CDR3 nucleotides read TGTGCCAGCAGTTTATTAGACCCCGGGACAGGGGAGATCAATGAAAAACTGTTTTTT. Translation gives CASSLLDPGTGEINEKLFF.

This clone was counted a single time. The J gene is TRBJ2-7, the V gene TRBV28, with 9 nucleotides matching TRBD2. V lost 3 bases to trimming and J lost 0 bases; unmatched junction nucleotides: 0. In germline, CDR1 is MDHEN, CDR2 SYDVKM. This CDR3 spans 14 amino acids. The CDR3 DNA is TGTGCCAGCAGTTTTAGCGGGGGCTCCTACGAGCAGTACTTC. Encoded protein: CASSFSGGSYEQYF.

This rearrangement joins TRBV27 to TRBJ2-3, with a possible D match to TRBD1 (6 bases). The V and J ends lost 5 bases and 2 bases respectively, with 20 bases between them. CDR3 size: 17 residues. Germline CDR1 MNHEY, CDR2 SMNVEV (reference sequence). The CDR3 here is CASSPSRGGAHTDTQYF. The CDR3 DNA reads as TGTGCCAGCAGTCCATCCCGAGGGGGAGCGCACACAGATACGCAGTATTTT.

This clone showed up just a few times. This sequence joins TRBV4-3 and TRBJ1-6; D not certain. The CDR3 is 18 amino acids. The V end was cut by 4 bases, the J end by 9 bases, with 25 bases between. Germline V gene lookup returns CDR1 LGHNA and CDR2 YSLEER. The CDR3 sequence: CASSREFYRDNGASPLHF. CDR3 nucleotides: TGCGCCAGCAGCCGAGAGTTTTACCGGGATAATGGAGCTTCACCCCTCCACTTT.

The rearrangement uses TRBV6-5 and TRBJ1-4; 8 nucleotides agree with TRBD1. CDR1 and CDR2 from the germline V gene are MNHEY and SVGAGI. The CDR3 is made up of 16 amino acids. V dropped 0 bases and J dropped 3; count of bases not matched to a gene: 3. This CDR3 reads CASSYSTGGPNEKLFF. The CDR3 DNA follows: TGTGCCAGCAGTTACTCAACAGGGGGACCTAATGAAAAACTGTTTTTT.

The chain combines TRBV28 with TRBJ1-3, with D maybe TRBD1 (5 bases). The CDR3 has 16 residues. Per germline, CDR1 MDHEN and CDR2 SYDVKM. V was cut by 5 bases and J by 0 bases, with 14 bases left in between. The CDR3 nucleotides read TGTGCCAGCAGTCCATCAAGGGGCTTCTCTGGAAACACCATATATTTT. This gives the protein CASSPSRGFSGNTIYF. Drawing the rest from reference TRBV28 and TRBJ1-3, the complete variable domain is DVKVTQSSRYLVKRTGEKVFLECVQDMDHENMFWYRQDPGLGLRLIYFSYDVKMKEKGDIPEGYSVSREKKERFSLILESASTNQTSMYLCASSPSRGFSGNTIYFGEGSWLTVV.

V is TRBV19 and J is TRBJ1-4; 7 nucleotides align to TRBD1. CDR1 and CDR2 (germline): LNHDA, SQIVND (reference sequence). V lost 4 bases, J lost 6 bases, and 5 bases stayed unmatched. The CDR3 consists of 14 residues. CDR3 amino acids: CASSRDSFYEKLFF. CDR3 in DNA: TGTGCCAGTAGTAGGGACAGTTTTTATGAAAAACTGTTTTTT.

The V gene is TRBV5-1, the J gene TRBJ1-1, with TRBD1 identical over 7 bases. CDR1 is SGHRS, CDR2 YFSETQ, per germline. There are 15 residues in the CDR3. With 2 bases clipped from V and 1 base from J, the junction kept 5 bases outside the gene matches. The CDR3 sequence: CASSFLAGGNTEAFF. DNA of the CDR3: TGCGCCAGCAGCTTCTTAGCAGGGGGGAACACTGAAGCTTTCTTT.

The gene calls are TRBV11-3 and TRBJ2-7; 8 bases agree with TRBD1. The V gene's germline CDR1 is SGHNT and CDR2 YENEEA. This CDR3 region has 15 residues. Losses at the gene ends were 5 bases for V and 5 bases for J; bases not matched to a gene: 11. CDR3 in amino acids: CASSPGQGRVHEQYF. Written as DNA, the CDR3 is TGTGCCAGCAGCCCTGGACAGGGAAGGGTTCACGAGCAGTACTTC.

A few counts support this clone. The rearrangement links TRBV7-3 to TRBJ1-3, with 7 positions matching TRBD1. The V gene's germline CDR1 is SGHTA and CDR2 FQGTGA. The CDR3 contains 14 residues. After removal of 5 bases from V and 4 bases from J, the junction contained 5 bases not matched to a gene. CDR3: CASSQGDPGNTIYF. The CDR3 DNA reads TGTGCCAGCAGCCAGGGGGACCCCGGAAACACCATATATTTT.

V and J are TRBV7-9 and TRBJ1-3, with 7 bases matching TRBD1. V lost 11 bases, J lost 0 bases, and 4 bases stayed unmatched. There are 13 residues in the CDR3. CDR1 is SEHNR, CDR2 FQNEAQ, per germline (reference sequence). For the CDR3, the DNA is TGTGCCGGGAGACAGGGCTCTGGAAACACCATATATTTT. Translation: CAGRQGSGNTIYF. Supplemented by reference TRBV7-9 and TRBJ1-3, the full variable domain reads DTGVSQNPRHKITKRGQNVTFRCDPISEHNRLYWYRQTLGQGPEFLTYFQNEAQLEKSRLLSDRFSAERPKGSFSTLEIQRTEQGDSAMYLCAGRQGSGNTIYFGEGSWLTVV.

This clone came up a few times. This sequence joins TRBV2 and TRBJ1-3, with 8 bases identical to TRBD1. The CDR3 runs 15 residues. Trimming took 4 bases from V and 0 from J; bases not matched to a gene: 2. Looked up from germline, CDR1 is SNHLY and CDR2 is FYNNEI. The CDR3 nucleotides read TGTGCCAGCAGTGGGACAGGGCTCTCTGGAAACACCATATATTTT. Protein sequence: CASSGTGLSGNTIYF.

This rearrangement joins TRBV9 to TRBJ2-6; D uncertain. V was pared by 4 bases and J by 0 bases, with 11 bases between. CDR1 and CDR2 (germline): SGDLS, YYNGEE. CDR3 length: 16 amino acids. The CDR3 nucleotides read TGTGCCAGCAGCCCCCTGTCGGTCTCTGGGGCCAACGTCCTGACTTTC. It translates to CASSPLSVSGANVLTF. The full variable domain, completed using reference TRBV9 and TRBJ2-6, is DSGVTQTPKHLITATGQRVTLRCSPRSGDLSVYWYQQSLDQGLQFLIQYYNGEERAKGNILERFSAQQFPDLHSELNLSSLELGDSALYFCASSPLSVSGANVLTFGAGSRLTVL.

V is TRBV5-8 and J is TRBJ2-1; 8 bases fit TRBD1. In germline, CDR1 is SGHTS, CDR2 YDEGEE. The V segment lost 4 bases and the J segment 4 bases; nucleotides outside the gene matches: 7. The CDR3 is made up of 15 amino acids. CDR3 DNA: TGTGCCAGCAGCCGCCGGGACAGGAGTTACAATGAGCAGTTCTTC. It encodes CASSRRDRSYNEQFF.

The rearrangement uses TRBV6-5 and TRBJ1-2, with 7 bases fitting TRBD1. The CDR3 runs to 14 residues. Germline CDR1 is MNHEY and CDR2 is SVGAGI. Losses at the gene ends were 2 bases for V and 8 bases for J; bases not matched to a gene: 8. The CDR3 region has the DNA TGTGCCAGCAGTTACCTTTTGACAGGGAACGGCTACACCTTC. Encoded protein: CASSYLLTGNGYTF.